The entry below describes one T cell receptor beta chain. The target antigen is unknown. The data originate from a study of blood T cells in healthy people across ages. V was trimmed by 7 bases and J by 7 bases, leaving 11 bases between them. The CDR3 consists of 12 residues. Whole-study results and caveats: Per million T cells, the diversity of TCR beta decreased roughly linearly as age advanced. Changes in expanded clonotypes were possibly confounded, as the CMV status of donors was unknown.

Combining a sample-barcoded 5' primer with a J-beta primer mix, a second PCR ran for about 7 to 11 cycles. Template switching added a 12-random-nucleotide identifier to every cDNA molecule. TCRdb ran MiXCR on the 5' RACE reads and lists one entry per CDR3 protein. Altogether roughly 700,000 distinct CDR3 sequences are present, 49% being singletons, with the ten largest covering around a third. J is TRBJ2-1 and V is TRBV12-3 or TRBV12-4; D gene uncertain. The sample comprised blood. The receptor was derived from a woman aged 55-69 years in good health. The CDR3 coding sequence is TGTGCCAGCACCGCCTCCGTGAATGAGCAGTTCTTC. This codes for CASTASVNEQFF.